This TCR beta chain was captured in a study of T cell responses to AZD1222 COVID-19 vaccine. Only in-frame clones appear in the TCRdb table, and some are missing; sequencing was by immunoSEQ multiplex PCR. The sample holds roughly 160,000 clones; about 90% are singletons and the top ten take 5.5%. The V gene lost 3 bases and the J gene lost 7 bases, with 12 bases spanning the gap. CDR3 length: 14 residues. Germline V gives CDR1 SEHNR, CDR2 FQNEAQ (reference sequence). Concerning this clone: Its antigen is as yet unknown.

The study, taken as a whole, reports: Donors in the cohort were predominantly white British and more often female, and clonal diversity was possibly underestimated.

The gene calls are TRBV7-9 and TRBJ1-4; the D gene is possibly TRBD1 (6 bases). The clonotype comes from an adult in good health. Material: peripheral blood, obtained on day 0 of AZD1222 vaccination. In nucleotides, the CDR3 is TGTGCCAGCAGCTTCACCGGGGGGGCTGAAAAACTGTTTTTT. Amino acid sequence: CASSFTGGAEKLFF.